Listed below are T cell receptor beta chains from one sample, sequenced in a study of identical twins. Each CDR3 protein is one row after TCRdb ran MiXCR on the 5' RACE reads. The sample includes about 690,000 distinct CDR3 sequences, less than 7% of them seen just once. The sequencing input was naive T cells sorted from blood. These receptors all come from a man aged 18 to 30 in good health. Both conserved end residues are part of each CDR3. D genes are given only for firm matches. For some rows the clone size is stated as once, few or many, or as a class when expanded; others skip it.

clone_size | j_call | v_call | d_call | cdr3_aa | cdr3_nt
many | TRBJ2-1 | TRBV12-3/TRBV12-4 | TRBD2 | CASGGLAGYNEQFF | TGTGCCAGCGGGGGACTAGCGGGGTACAATGAGCAGTTCTTC
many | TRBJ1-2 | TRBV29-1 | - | CSVAGEIYPLRYTF | TGCAGCGTTGCCGGAGAAATCTACCCTCTACGCTACACCTTC
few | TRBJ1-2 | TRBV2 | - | CASILEEGRRGYTF | TGTGCCAGCATCTTAGAGGAGGGGCGCAGGGGCTACACCTTC
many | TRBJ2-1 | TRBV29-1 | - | CSVERGRDGNEQFF | TGCAGCGTTGAAAGGGGCAGGGATGGGAATGAGCAGTTCTTC
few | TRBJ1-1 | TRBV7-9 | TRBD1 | CASTPQGGVDTEAFF | TGTGCCAGCACACCACAGGGGGGAGTGGATACTGAAGCTTTCTTT
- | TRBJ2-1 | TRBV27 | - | CASSFFGGRGNEQFF | TGTGCCAGCAGTTTCTTCGGAGGGCGCGGCAATGAGCAGTTCTTC
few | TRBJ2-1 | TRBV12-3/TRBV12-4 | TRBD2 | CASSSLLAGPYNEQFF | TGTGCCAGCAGTTCCCTACTAGCGGGCCCCTACAATGAGCAGTTCTTC
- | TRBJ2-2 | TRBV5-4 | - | CASSSSGTAAGGELFF | TGTGCCAGCAGCTCATCCGGGACGGCGGCGGGCGGGGAGCTGTTTTTT
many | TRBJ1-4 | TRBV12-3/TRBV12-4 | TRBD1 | CASSFIGTGRGEKLFF | TGTGCCAGCAGTTTTATCGGGACAGGGAGAGGTGAAAAACTGTTTTTT
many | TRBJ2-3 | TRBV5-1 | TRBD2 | CASSLAGTSGRAGDTQYF | TGCGCCAGCAGCCTAGCCGGGACTAGCGGGAGGGCCGGAGATACGCAGTATTTT
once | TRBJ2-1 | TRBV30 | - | CAWSGSGLHITQFF | TGTGCCTGGAGTGGATCAGGACTCCACATTACACAGTTCTTC
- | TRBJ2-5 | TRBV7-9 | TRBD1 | CASSSNADRVQETQYF | TGTGCCAGCAGCTCCAACGCAGACAGGGTGCAAGAGACCCAGTACTTC
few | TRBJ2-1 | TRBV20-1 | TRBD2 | CSVVAGGINEQFF | TGCAGTGTAGTAGCGGGCGGGATCAATGAGCAGTTCTTC
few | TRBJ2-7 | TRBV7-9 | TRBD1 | CASSLAGTDVYEQYF | TGTGCCAGCAGCTTAGCTGGGACAGATGTCTACGAGCAGTACTTC
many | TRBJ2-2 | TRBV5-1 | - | CASTGGASELGELFF | TGCGCCAGCACAGGCGGAGCATCTGAACTCGGGGAGCTGTTTTTT
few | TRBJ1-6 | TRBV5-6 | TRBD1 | CASSLDRGLRNSPLHF | TGTGCCAGCAGCTTGGACAGGGGGCTACGAAATTCACCCCTCCACTTT
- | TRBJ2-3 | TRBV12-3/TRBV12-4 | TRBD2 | CASSSRTSGITDTQYF | TGTGCCAGCAGTTCCCGGACTAGCGGGATCACAGATACGCAGTATTTT
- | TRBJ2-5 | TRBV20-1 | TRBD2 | CSASPPSGSIIETQYF | TGCAGTGCTAGCCCCCCTAGCGGGAGCATTATTGAGACCCAGTACTTC
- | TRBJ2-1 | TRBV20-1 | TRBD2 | CSARDAGLAGVKFF | TGCAGTGCTAGAGATGCTGGACTAGCGGGAGTTAAGTTCTTC
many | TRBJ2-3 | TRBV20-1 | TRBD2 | CSARVAGARDTQYF | TGCAGTGCTAGGGTAGCGGGGGCCCGAGATACGCAGTATTTT
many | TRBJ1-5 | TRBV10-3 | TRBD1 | CATRDREGNQPQHF | TGTGCCACCCGGGACAGGGAGGGCAATCAGCCCCAGCATTTT
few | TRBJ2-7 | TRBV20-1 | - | CSARRDEYEQYF | TGCAGTGCTAGAAGGGACGAATACGAGCAGTACTTC
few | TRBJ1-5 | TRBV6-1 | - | CASKLEDQPQHF | TGTGCCAGCAAGCTGGAGGATCAGCCCCAGCATTTT
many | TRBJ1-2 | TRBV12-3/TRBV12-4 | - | CASSLATASGYTF | TGTGCCAGCAGTTTAGCGACAGCCAGTGGCTACACCTTC
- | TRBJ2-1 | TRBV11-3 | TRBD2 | CASSDSGRLQFF | TGTGCCAGCAGCGATAGCGGGAGGTTGCAGTTCTTC
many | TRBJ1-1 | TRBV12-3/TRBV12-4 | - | CASGLLANTEAFF | TGTGCCAGCGGGCTCCTCGCAAACACTGAAGCTTTCTTT
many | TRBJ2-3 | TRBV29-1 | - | CSVDRRGSDTQYF | TGCAGCGTTGACAGGAGGGGTTCAGATACGCAGTATTTT
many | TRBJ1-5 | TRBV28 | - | CASRSARGGNQPQHF | TGTGCCAGCAGGTCCGCTCGCGGGGGCAATCAGCCCCAGCATTTT
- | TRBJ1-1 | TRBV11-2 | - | CASSLSQGGITEAFF | TGTGCCAGCAGCTTATCTCAGGGCGGGATCACTGAAGCTTTCTTT
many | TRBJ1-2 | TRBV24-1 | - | CATSDGRTLYGYTF | TGTGCCACCAGTGATGGACGGACTCTCTATGGCTACACCTTC